This entry lists 3 T cell receptor beta chains sequenced from one sample in a study of blood T cell repertoires in COVID-19. Clones were read by immunoSEQ multiplex PCR, and TCRdb kept only the in-frame ones, dropping some. The table has 200,000 to 300,000 clones, 80% to 85% seen once. Sequencing was carried out using peripheral blood. Receptors were obtained from a woman aged 18-30 years with acute or convalescent COVID-19.

The chain is built from TRBV4-1 and TRBJ2-2; D perhaps matches TRBD2 (5 bases). The V and J ends lost 0 bases and 5 bases respectively, with 13 bases between them. The CDR3 is made up of 16 amino acids. Per germline, CDR1 MGHRA and CDR2 YSYEKL. DNA for the CDR3: TGCGCCAGCAGCCAAGATCTCGCGGGTGGTACCGGGGAGCTGTTTTTT. It encodes CASSQDLAGGTGELFF.

The chain is built from TRBV30 and TRBJ1-1, with D unclear. V was shortened by 3 bases and J by 1 base, with 9 bases between the two germline ends. Germline CDR1 and CDR2: GTSNPN and SVGIG (reference sequence). CDR3 size: 13 residues. CDR3: CAWRTQPNTEAFF. Here the CDR3 DNA reads TGTGCCTGGAGAACACAGCCGAACACTGAAGCTTTCTTT.

This sequence joins TRBV7-9 and TRBJ2-5; the D gene is possibly TRBD2 (7 bases). The CDR3 totals 11 residues. The germline V gene encodes CDR1 SEHNR and CDR2 FQNEAQ (reference sequence). CDR3 sequence reads: CAEGGPETQYF. In DNA, the CDR3 is TGTGCAGAGGGGGGGCCAGAGACCCAGTACTTC.